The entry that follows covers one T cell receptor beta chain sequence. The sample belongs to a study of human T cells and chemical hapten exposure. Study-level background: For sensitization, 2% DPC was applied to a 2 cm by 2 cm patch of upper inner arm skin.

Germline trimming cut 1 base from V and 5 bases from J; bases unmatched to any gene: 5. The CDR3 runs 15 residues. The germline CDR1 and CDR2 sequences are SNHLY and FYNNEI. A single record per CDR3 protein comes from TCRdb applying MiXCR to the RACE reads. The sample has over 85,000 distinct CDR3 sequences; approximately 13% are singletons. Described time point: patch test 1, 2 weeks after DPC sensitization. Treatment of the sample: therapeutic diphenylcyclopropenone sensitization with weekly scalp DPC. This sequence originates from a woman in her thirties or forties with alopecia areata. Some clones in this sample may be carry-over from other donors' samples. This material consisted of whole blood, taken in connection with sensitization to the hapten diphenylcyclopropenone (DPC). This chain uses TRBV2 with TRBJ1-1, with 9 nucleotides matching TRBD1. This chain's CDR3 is CASSEVQGAGTEAFF. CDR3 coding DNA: TGTGCCAGCAGTGAAGTACAGGGGGCTGGGACTGAAGCTTTCTTT.